The 30 T cell receptor beta chains given below trace back to one sample, sequenced in a study of blood T cell repertoires in COVID-19. Produced via immunoSEQ multiplex PCR; TCRdb's table is partial and in-frame only. The table lists about 200,000 clones, approximately 90% of them singletons. What was sequenced was peripheral blood. The receptors derive from a man aged 45-65 years with acute or convalescent COVID-19.

This clone appeared a few times. The J gene is TRBJ1-2, the V gene TRBV9, with 8 bases aligning to TRBD1. This CDR3 contains 15 residues. The germline gives CDR1 SGDLS, CDR2 YYNGEE. After removal of 3 bases from V and 7 bases from J, the junction contained 11 bases not matched to a gene. The CDR3 sequence: CASSGQDRGSSGYTF. The CDR3 DNA follows: TGTGCCAGCAGCGGACAAGACAGGGGTTCAAGTGGCTACACCTTC.

The genes are TRBV6-5 and TRBJ1-4; D gene unclear. CDR1 is MNHEY, CDR2 SVGAGI, per germline. V lost 8 bases to trimming and J lost 0 bases, with 4 bases between them. The CDR3 totals 12 residues. This CDR3 reads CASRATNEKLFF. CDR3 coding DNA: TGTGCCAGCCGGGCAACTAATGAAAAACTGTTTTTT.

This clone was counted between two and nine times. This chain links TRBV5-1 with TRBJ2-3; D is unresolved. Trimming left V 2 bases short and J 2 bases short, with 15 bases between. Germline-derived CDR1 and CDR2 are SGHRS and YFSETQ. This CDR3 has 16 amino acids. The CDR3 sequence: CASSLKGQTFTDTQYF. CDR3 nucleotide sequence: TGCGCCAGCAGCTTAAAAGGCCAGACTTTCACAGATACGCAGTATTTT. The whole variable domain, filled in from reference TRBV5-1 and TRBJ2-3, reads KAGVTQTPRYLIKTRGQQVTLSCSPISGHRSVSWYQQTPGQGLQFLFEYFSETQRNKGNFPGRFSGRQFSNSRSEMNVSTLELGDSALYLCASSLKGQTFTDTQYFGPGTRLTVL.

The rearrangement links TRBV19 to TRBJ1-6; D is unclear. The CDR3 extends over 14 amino acids. Germline values: CDR1 LNHDA, CDR2 SQIVND (reference sequence). V was cut by 6 bases and J by 7 bases, with 13 bases left in between. This CDR3 reads CASRISAGNSPLHF. CDR3 coding DNA: TGTGCCAGTAGGATTAGCGCGGGGAATTCACCCCTCCACTTT.

This clone was recorded only once. This chain links TRBV5-1 with TRBJ1-2; D perhaps matches TRBD1 (5 bases). The germline CDR1 and CDR2 sequences are SGHRS and YFSETQ. The CDR3 runs to 14 residues. V lost 4 bases, J lost 4 bases, and 14 bases lay in between. The DNA for the CDR3 is TGCGCCAGCAGCAAGGACACCCTTGCCTATGGCTACACCTTC. The encoded protein is CASSKDTLAYGYTF.

The rearrangement uses TRBV2 and TRBJ2-5; maybe TRBD2 (5 bases). Trimming stripped 1 base from V and 5 bases from J, with 14 bases between. The CDR3 spans 15 residues. Germline V gene sequence: CDR1 SNHLY, CDR2 FYNNEI. CDR3 in DNA: TGTGCCAGCAGTGAAGTATCCCTCCCGGGGGAGACCCAGTACTTC. Protein: CASSEVSLPGETQYF.

V usage is TRBV19 and J usage is TRBJ2-3; 9 bases map to TRBD2. Germline V lookup: CDR1 LNHDA, CDR2 SQIVND (reference sequence). V shed 5 bases and J 6 bases; nucleotides not matched to a gene: 6. The CDR3 spans 14 residues. The CDR3 is CASSQRGAGDTQYF. The CDR3 DNA is TGTGCCAGTAGTCAGCGGGGGGCCGGTGATACGCAGTATTTT.

The V gene is TRBV9, the J gene TRBJ1-2, with TRBD1 matching 7 bases. Germline CDR1 reads SGDLS; CDR2 reads YYNGEE. J was trimmed by 5 bases and V by 3 bases; bases with no gene match: 7. The CDR3 length is 14 residues. The CDR3 sequence is CASSETGMGYGYTF. The CDR3 region has the DNA TGTGCCAGCAGCGAGACAGGGATGGGTTATGGCTACACCTTC.

This chain's CDR3 is CASSLSGGGVGEKLFF. The CDR3 nucleotides read TGTGCCAGCAGCTTGTCTGGAGGAGGTGTCGGTGAAAAACTGTTTTTT. The chain couples TRBV5-6 to TRBJ1-4; D is unclear. The germline gives CDR1 SGHDT, CDR2 YYEEEE. V was trimmed by 1 base and J by 7 bases, leaving 17 bases between them. CDR3 length equals 16 residues. The full variable domain, in which reference TRBV5-6 and TRBJ1-4 provide the parts outside the CDR3, is DAGVTQSPTHLIKTRGQQVTLRCSPKSGHDTVSWYQQALGQGPQFIFQYYEEEERQRGNFPDRFSGHQFPNYSSELNVNALLLGDSALYLCASSLSGGGVGEKLFFGSGTQLSVL.

The V call is TRBV10-3, the J call TRBJ1-1, with 8 bases fitting TRBD1. V trimming: 5 bases; J trimming: 1 base; junction bases outside the gene matches: 3. This CDR3 has 14 amino acids. Germline V gene lookup returns CDR1 ENHRY and CDR2 SYGVKD. CDR3 DNA sequence: TGTGCCATCAGTAGGACAGGGTCGAACACTGAAGCTTTCTTT. Its protein is CAISRTGSNTEAFF.

This chain links TRBV7-6 with TRBJ2-2; weak D call: TRBD1 (6 bases). The CDR3 is 17 amino acids. Trimming left V 4 bases short and J 7 bases short, with 22 bases between. The germline V gene has CDR1 SGHVS and CDR2 FNYEAQ. CDR3 nucleotide sequence: TGTGCCAGCAGCTCCGGACAGACACCCCGATCGGGCGGGGAGCTGTTTTTT. The encoded protein is CASSSGQTPRSGGELFF.

CDR3 sequence: CASSPLTGGNQPQHF. In DNA form, the CDR3 reads TGTGCCAGTAGCCCCCTGACAGGGGGCAATCAGCCCCAGCATTTT. The chain carries TRBV19 and TRBJ1-5; TRBD1 aligns across 8 bases. CDR1 is LNHDA and CDR2 is SQIVND in the germline V gene (reference sequence). The CDR3 extends over 15 amino acids. The trim removed 6 bases at V and 2 bases at J, leaving 6 bases unmatched.

V usage is TRBV18 and J usage is TRBJ1-3; TRBD1 agrees at 9 bases. CDR3 length: 17 amino acids. The germline V gene encodes CDR1 KGHSH and CDR2 LQKENI. The junction had 6 bases not matched to a gene; V was cut back by 1 base and J by 2 bases. The CDR3 here is CASSPLGQGIAGNTIYF. The CDR3 DNA sequence: TGTGCCAGCTCACCACTCGGACAGGGGATTGCTGGAAACACCATATATTTT.

This clone was observed once. This chain uses TRBV29-1 with TRBJ1-1; D is possibly TRBD1 (6 bases). Per germline, CDR1 SQVTM and CDR2 ANQGSEA. V dropped 7 bases and J dropped 0 bases, with 12 bases sitting between them. The CDR3 extends over 13 amino acids. CDR3: CSGTGRMNTEAFF. For the CDR3, the DNA is TGCAGCGGCACAGGGCGCATGAACACTGAAGCTTTCTTT.

This chain joins TRBV7-8 and TRBJ2-5; 9 bases map to TRBD1. The CDR3 has 15 residues. V shed 6 bases, J shed 4 bases, and the junction held 9 bases outside the gene matches. From germline, CDR1 is SGHVS and CDR2 FQNEAQ. In DNA form, the CDR3 reads TGTGCCAGCAGTACGAACAGGGGGCGCGGAGAGACCCAGTACTTC. It codes for CASSTNRGRGETQYF.

The rearrangement joins TRBV10-3 to TRBJ1-2; possibly TRBD1 for D (6 bases). CDR3 length: 15 residues. The V gene lost 4 bases and the J gene lost 5 bases, with 17 bases spanning the gap. Per germline, CDR1 ENHRY and CDR2 SYGVKD. CDR3 sequence reads: CAISAAGGLFYGYTF. The DNA for the CDR3 is TGTGCCATCAGTGCGGCGGGGGGCCTTTTTTATGGCTACACCTTC.

There are a few counts of this clone. The V call is TRBV5-1, the J call TRBJ2-1, with 8 bases fitting TRBD2. The V gene's germline CDR1 is SGHRS and CDR2 YFSETQ. This CDR3 contains 15 residues. V lost 0 bases and J lost 6; bases outside the gene matches: 5. CDR3 in amino acids: CASSLDQAGGNEQFF. CDR3 coding DNA: TGCGCCAGCAGCTTGGACCAGGCGGGGGGCAATGAGCAGTTCTTC.

This clone has only a few counts. This chain joins TRBV5-1 and TRBJ1-4; maybe TRBD1 (6 bases). This CDR3 spans 13 amino acids. From germline, CDR1 is SGHRS and CDR2 YFSETQ. Trimming removed 1 base from V and 5 bases from J, with 6 bases in between. This CDR3 is CASSLTGNEKLFF. CDR3 in DNA: TGCGCCAGCAGCTTGACAGGGAATGAAAAACTGTTTTTT.

This chain joins TRBV7-2 and TRBJ1-2; D is ambiguous. Per the germline V gene, CDR1 is SGHTA and CDR2 is FQGNSA. This CDR3 has 18 residues. Trimming removed 1 base from V and 2 bases from J, with 20 bases in between. Here the CDR3 reads CASSLVFGMPGINYGYTF. The CDR3 DNA reads as TGTGCCAGCAGCTTAGTGTTCGGGATGCCAGGAATAAACTATGGCTACACCTTC.

The chain combines TRBV5-6 with TRBJ2-7, with D hard to call. CDR3 length equals 12 residues. V lost 3 bases to trimming and J lost 3 bases, with 7 bases between them. From germline, CDR1 is SGHDT and CDR2 YYEEEE. The CDR3 here is CASSSTGYEQYF. The CDR3 DNA reads TGTGCCAGCAGCTCTACTGGCTACGAGCAGTACTTC.

For this clone: Other DNA sequences in this sample translate to the same CDR3. The chain recombines TRBV5-6 with TRBJ1-2; 7 bases match TRBD1. CDR3 length: 13 residues. Germline CDR1 SGHDT, CDR2 YYEEEE. With V trimmed by 0 bases and J by 8 bases, 4 bases remained unmatched. CDR3 sequence: CASSLDRGRGYTF. The CDR3 coding sequence is TGTGCCAGCAGCTTGGACAGGGGAAGAGGCTACACCTTC. The full variable domain, with the rest looked up from reference TRBV5-6 and TRBJ1-2, is DAGVTQSPTHLIKTRGQQVTLRCSPKSGHDTVSWYQQALGQGPQFIFQYYEEEERQRGNFPDRFSGHQFPNYSSELNVNALLLGDSALYLCASSLDRGRGYTFGSGTRLTVV.

The genes are TRBV7-2 and TRBJ1-2; TRBD1 is a possible D gene (6 bases). The V end was cut by 3 bases, the J end by 0 bases, with 8 bases between. CDR3 size: 14 residues. Germline V CDR1 and CDR2: SGHTA, FQGNSA. This chain's CDR3 is CASSLTGSNYGYTF. DNA for the CDR3: TGTGCCAGCAGCTTGACAGGTTCTAACTATGGCTACACCTTC.

This clone was found once. The rearrangement links TRBV7-6 to TRBJ1-1; TRBD1 agrees at 9 bases. Germline assignment: CDR1 SGHVS and CDR2 FNYEAQ. The CDR3 loop spans 14 amino acids. Trimming took 5 bases from V and 5 from J; bases not matched to a gene: 6. This chain's CDR3 is CASSPGQGWTEAFF. In nucleotides, the CDR3 is TGTGCCAGCAGCCCGGGACAGGGTTGGACTGAAGCTTTCTTT.

The V call is TRBV6-2 or TRBV6-3, the J call TRBJ1-1; 7 nucleotides line up with TRBD1. CDR3 length equals 17 residues. Germline assignment: CDR1 MNHEY and CDR2 SVGEGT. Trimming cost V 0 bases and J 5 bases; bases outside gene matches: 12. CDR3 protein: CASSYSNHRQGNTEAFF. The CDR3 DNA reads TGTGCCAGCAGTTACTCGAATCATAGACAGGGTAATACTGAAGCTTTCTTT.

The V and J genes are TRBV6-6 and TRBJ2-3; weak D call: TRBD2 (5 bases). Germline assignment: CDR1 MNHNY and CDR2 SVGAGI (reference sequence). CDR3 length: 15 residues. The ends were cut back, 5 bases at V and 0 bases at J, with 12 bases in the middle. This chain's CDR3 is CASSGRAASTDTQYF. The CDR3 DNA is TGTGCCAGCAGTGGGCGAGCGGCTAGCACAGATACGCAGTATTTT.

This chain links TRBV5-6 with TRBJ2-2, with D perhaps TRBD1 (6 bases). V lost 4 bases and J 9 bases, leaving 13 bases between the germline ends. The CDR3 is 13 residues long. Per germline, CDR1 SGHDT and CDR2 YYEEEE. In DNA, the CDR3 is TGTGCCAGCAGCCTGGCAGGGGTCAGGGAGCTGTTTTTT. This gives the protein CASSLAGVRELFF. The complete variable domain, with remaining parts taken from reference TRBV5-6 and TRBJ2-2, reads DAGVTQSPTHLIKTRGQQVTLRCSPKSGHDTVSWYQQALGQGPQFIFQYYEEEERQRGNFPDRFSGHQFPNYSSELNVNALLLGDSALYLCASSLAGVRELFFGEGSRLTVL.

The gene calls are TRBV18 and TRBJ1-3; 8 bases line up with TRBD1. CDR3 length equals 15 residues. Per the germline V gene, CDR1 is KGHSH and CDR2 is LQKENI. The V and J ends lost 6 bases and 0 bases, in that order; junction bases with no gene match: 4. CDR3 in amino acids: CASSWTGSSGNTIYF. CDR3 DNA sequence: TGTGCCAGCTCTTGGACAGGGTCCTCTGGAAACACCATATATTTT.

The rearrangement joins TRBV12-5 to TRBJ1-1; a possible D gene is TRBD1 (6 bases). The CDR3 contains 13 residues. Germline V gene data show CDR1 as LGHNT and CDR2 as FRNRAP. V was trimmed by 3 bases and J by 3 bases, leaving 8 bases between them. The CDR3 sequence is CASGFQGYTEAFF. Written as DNA, the CDR3 is TGTGCTAGTGGTTTCCAGGGGTACACTGAAGCTTTCTTT.

The V and J genes are TRBV18 and TRBJ1-2, with a tentative D call TRBD1 (6 bases). Germline values: CDR1 KGHSH, CDR2 LQKENI. The V and J ends lost 0 bases and 8 bases respectively, with 13 bases between them. This CDR3 is built from 14 residues. CDR3 coding DNA: TGTGCCAGCTCACCACCGGCAGGGGCGTCGGGCTACACCTTC. This encodes CASSPPAGASGYTF.

This clone showed up just once. The genes are TRBV12-3 or TRBV12-4 and TRBJ1-1, with unresolved D. The CDR3 runs to 11 residues. V lost 1 base and J 7 bases, leaving 4 bases between the germline ends. DNA of the CDR3: TGTGCCAGCAGTTTAGACTATGAAGCTTTCTTT. It codes for CASSLDYEAFF.